This TCR beta chain was documented in a study of T-cell memory formation after mild COVID-19 (dated by TCRdb to about 2021). About the investigation overall: TCR sequence clusters from the two donors were largely donor specific. The cohort comprised two young, previously healthy adult volunteers, one female and one male. Longitudinal TCRalpha and TCRbeta repertoire sequencing tracked T-cell clones expanding and contracting after mild COVID-19 in two donors.

Results the study describes overall, beyond this receptor: Some responding clones were detected in pre-infection memory, which suggested that pre-existing cross-reactive memory T cells had joined the SARS-CoV-2 response. The study included only a couple of mild cases, and larger cohorts that include severe cases with pre-infection samples were judged to be necessary. Contracting CD4+ clones were located mainly in the CM and EM memory subsets, whereas CD8+ clones were found to be enriched in EMRA. From day 15 to 85, contracting clones showed balanced CD4/CD8 phenotypes, whereas a second wave of clones that expanded from day 15 to 37 leaned towards CD4+. SARS-CoV-2 specificity of the second-wave clones peaking on day 37 was not confirmed.

The sequencing machine was an Illumina NovaSeq 6000. TCRalpha and TCRbeta cDNA libraries were constructed by 5'RACE with constant-segment primers, with sample barcodes and unique molecular identifiers being introduced. Trizol reagent was used to extract RNA from every sample. Library amplification was performed in two PCR steps, and a second sample barcode and Illumina TruSeq adapters were introduced in the second step. Libraries were sequenced on an Illumina NovaSeq with 2 x 150 bp paired-end reads. Turning to the authors' computational methods: The reads were demultiplexed and collapsed into UMI-guided consensus sequences using migec v1.2.7. With mixcr v2.1.11, UMI consensuses were aligned to TRA and TRB V and J templates and assembled into clonotypes. A clonotype was counted as expanded or contracted only when both edgeR and NoisET called the clonotype significant, with the noise models trained on biological replicates. For edgeR calls, the thresholds were a false discovery rate-adjusted p below 0.01 and a log2 fold-change of 1. As an exploratory analysis of dynamics, max-normalized trajectories of the 1000 most abundant clonotypes were examined by PCA with hierarchical clustering. Separately sequenced CD4+ and CD8+ repertoires were used to assign a CD4 or CD8 phenotype to each responding clone. Using fastp trimming at Q25 and MiXCR clonotype assembly, TCRdb reanalyzed the public sequencing data and kept in-frame beta chains. Merged by CDR3 protein, the rows form single entries marked with the most common genes and DNA. TCRdb, not the original authors, processed these V and J calls. This sample has hundreds of thousands of distinct CDR3 sequences in its table, and 25% to 30% of those were observed once. Of the sample, less than 15% is held by the ten largest clones.

In its sample, this clonotype was seen a few times. Its binding antigen is unknown. It has no much larger one-base neighbor in the sample; base qualities were not kept. Ficoll-Paque density gradient centrifugation was used to isolate PBMCs. The clonotype comes from an adult woman who had mild COVID-19 (a few samples of this study predate the infection). The sample titles of this study are shuffled in the database, so cell type and time point are left out; the donor was told from shared clones. Sequencing input: PBMCs or a T cell subset sorted from them (not recorded which).

The nucleotide sequence reads TGTGCCAGCAGTTCCGACGGGGGGGCGGGTAATGAGCAGTTCTTC. Its protein reads: CASSSDGGAGNEQFF. The sequence links TRBV6-5 to TRBJ2-1; TRBD2 aligns with 8 central bases. Trimmed from V: 4 bases; trimmed from J: 7 bases; junction bases lacking a gene match: 9. CDR1 MNHEY and CDR2 SVGAGI were looked up in the germline V gene. The CDR3 measures 15 amino acids from cysteine to phenylalanine. Left in the record is the CDR3 DNA by itself, 45 bases read in frame from the first base.